This T cell receptor (beta chain) was documented in a study of T-cell reconstitution after alpha-beta-depleted transplantation in children. Study-wide results and limits: One year after transplant, T-cell counts and diversity came mostly from newly produced T cells.

In the case of this clonotype: Its specificity is not known.

Unique molecular identifiers were incorporated into the prepared TCRbeta library. TCRdb used MiXCR to reprocess the PCR reads, holding one entry per CDR3 protein. This sample has over 200,000 distinct CDR3 sequences, with about 8.2% found just once. The CDR3 is 13 amino acids. The V end lost 1 base, the J end lost 0 bases, and 3 bases lay between the germline ends. The material sequenced was PBMCs, mostly from graft donor cells, taken 360 days after TCRalphabeta/CD19-depleted stem cell transplant. V is TRBV12-3 or TRBV12-4 and J is TRBJ1-2; D remains unclear. The receptor was derived from a male patient aged 2 to 9 who had a stem cell transplant for acute myeloid leukemia, so the T cells may come from the graft donor. The CDR3 sequence: CASSLGPNYGYTF. Written as DNA, the CDR3 is TGTGCCAGCAGTTTAGGACCTAACTATGGCTACACCTTC.